A selection of T cell receptor beta chains follows, all from one sample in a study of molecular identifiers for immune sequencing clone quantification. TCRdb ran MiXCR on the PCR reads and lists one entry per CDR3 protein. The data show over 550,000 distinct CDR3 sequences, about 25% seen once. Input material: naive CD8+ T cells from blood, with Jurkat cell RNA spiked in. The receptors stem from a human donor in good health. Some libraries in this study had Jurkat cell RNA spiked in. Both conserved end residues are trimmed from each CDR3.

V gene,J gene,CDR3 length,CDR3 protein
TRBV12-3/TRBV12-4,TRBJ1-6,13,TSTTSTGNNSPLH
TRBV27,TRBJ2-7,14,ASSSIGGQDPSMQY
TRBV19,TRBJ2-1,19,ASSTPGLAGVRRSSYNEQF
TRBV28,TRBJ2-7,11,ASSPAAYYEQY
TRBV4-3,TRBJ1-5,13,ASSQDWTSNQPQH
TRBV3-1,TRBJ2-5,17,ASSSTTGLAGVGQEIQY
TRBV6-4,TRBJ2-3,11,ASSPTRGDTQY
TRBV30,TRBJ2-7,12,AWSTRTGRHEQY
TRBV7-9,TRBJ1-1,12,ASSKDSLNTEAF
TRBV4-3,TRBJ2-7,12,ARSQLQGVHAQY
TRBV29-1,TRBJ2-1,11,SVVSRNNNKQF
TRBV4-3,TRBJ2-1,14,ASSQDQASSYNEQF
TRBV6-2/TRBV6-3,TRBJ2-3,15,ASSYPRVAGSTDTQY
TRBV7-9,TRBJ2-3,14,ASSLESGQVTDTQY
TRBV27,TRBJ2-1,16,ASSLINGPGGAWVEQF
TRBV2,TRBJ2-7,13,ASSEQRTLSYEQY
TRBV3-1,TRBJ1-4,15,ASSSRREGQSNEKLF
TRBV6-5,TRBJ2-5,10,ASSHLEETQY
TRBV30,TRBJ2-7,11,AWRLVDGYEQY
TRBV20-1,TRBJ1-5,12,SARDSGVGQPQH
TRBV4-1,TRBJ2-2,12,ASSQGQATGELF
TRBV27,TRBJ2-3,16,ASSLLVRGGVPTDTQY
TRBV6-2/TRBV6-3,TRBJ1-1,12,ASSYRSGGTEAF
TRBV6-6,TRBJ2-3,12,ASSRQRGWDTQY
TRBV6-5,TRBJ2-3,13,ASSRLAGGRDTQY
TRBV2,TRBJ1-4,13,ASRVTKTGNEKLF
TRBV28,TRBJ1-1,14,ASSFRGTMVNTEAF
TRBV29-1,TRBJ2-5,10,SVVGEVETQY
TRBV6-1,TRBJ1-4,11,ASTTGLEEKLF
TRBV4-3,TRBJ2-1,12,ASSQDRGYNEQF
TRBV4-1,TRBJ2-7,12,ASSQDFRGGDKY
TRBV20-1,TRBJ2-7,15,SARARGQGLAGGEQY
TRBV20-1,TRBJ2-2,12,SVTGKPNTGELF
TRBV7-2,TRBJ2-5,13,ASSLAPSPGEPQH
TRBV12-3/TRBV12-4,TRBJ2-5,13,ASSSSGGAYGTQY
TRBV28,TRBJ1-2,11,ASMGRGNYGYT
TRBV9,TRBJ1-1,14,ASSAHRTGEDTEAF
TRBV19,TRBJ2-7,13,ASSPRGDGYYEQY
TRBV4-2,TRBJ1-1,15,ASSQRGQGAMNTEAF
TRBV4-3,TRBJ1-2,13,ASSQDWGVDYGYT
TRBV27,TRBJ2-2,13,ASSIKRGNPGELF
TRBV4-1,TRBJ1-6,15,ASSHTLRGGRNSPLH
TRBV7-6,TRBJ2-5,13,ASSLSGGRRETQY
TRBV9,TRBJ1-2,15,ASSVASYTSLSYGYT
TRBV20-1,TRBJ2-7,10,SVRTAGGEQY
TRBV14,TRBJ1-1,12,ASSQGVLNTEAF
TRBV7-8,TRBJ2-1,15,ASSQPDAPQHHNEQF
TRBV7-9,TRBJ2-2,16,ASSNPTSGRVNTGELF
TRBV29-1,TRBJ2-3,9,SAQGADTQY
TRBV24-1,TRBJ2-1,11,AVGQGSSNEQL
TRBV4-3,TRBJ1-2,13,ASSQDLGQGNGYT
TRBV3-1,TRBJ2-3,13,ASSQEPGGADTQY
TRBV19,TRBJ2-2,12,ASSIVPGAGELF
TRBV7-8,TRBJ1-1,12,ASSDHDREDEAF